The source of this TCR beta chain is a study of blood T cell repertoires in COVID-19. Turning to the study itself: T cells, B-cell-depleted T cells, or PBMCs provided the cDNA or gDNA that served as material.

Original data processing: Quantification of nucleated cells was approximated via reference gene primer amplification. Generated by immunoSEQ multiplex PCR, the TCRdb table keeps only in-frame clones and is missing some. Clone size and V and J calls were adopted from that table, with D and trimming inferred from the DNA. In the table there are about 340,000 clones, roughly 90% of which are singletons. The CDR3 loop spans 15 amino acids. Germline V lookup: CDR1 MDHEN, CDR2 SYDVKM. The V gene end was trimmed by 7 bases and the J gene end by 4 bases; junction bases not matched to a gene: 10. This receptor was taken from a woman in her 30s who had recovered from COVID-19. Specimen: PBMCs or T cells enriched from blood (not recorded which). The V and J genes are TRBV28 and TRBJ2-1, with 7 nucleotides matching TRBD2. CDR3 residues: CASTNTREGYNEQFF. The DNA for the CDR3 is TGTGCCAGCACCAATACCAGGGAGGGGTACAATGAGCAGTTCTTC.